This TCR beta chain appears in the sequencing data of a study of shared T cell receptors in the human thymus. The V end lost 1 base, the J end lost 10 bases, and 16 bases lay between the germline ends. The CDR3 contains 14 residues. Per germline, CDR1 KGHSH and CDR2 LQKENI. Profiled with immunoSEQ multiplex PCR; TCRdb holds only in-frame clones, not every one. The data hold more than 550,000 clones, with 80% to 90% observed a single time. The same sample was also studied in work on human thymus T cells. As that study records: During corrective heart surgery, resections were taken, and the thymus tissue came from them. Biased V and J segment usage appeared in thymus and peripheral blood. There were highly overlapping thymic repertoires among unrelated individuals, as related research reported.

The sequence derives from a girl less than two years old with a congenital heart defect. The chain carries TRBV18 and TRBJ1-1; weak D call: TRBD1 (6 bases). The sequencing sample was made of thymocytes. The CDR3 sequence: CASSPHRAEHSAFF. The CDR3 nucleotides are TGTGCCAGCTCACCACACAGGGCTGAACACTCAGCTTTCTTT. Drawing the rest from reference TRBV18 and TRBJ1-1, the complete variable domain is NAGVMQNPRHLVRRRGQEARLRCSPMKGHSHVYWYRQLPEEGLKFMVYLQKENIIDESGMPKERFSAEFPKEGPSILRIQQVVRGDSAAYFCASSPHRAEHSAFFGQGTRLTVV.